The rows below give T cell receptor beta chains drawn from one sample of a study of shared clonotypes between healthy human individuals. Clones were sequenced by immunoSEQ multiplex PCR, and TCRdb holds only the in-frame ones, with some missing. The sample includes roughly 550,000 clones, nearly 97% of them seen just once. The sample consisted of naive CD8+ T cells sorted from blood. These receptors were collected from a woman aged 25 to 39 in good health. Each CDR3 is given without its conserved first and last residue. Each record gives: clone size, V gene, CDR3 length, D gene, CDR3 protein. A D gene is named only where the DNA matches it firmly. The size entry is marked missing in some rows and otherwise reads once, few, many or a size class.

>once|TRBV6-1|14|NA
ASSGHRAPATYEQY
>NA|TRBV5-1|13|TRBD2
ASSLGVAGDYEQY
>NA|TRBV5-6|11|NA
ASSENLGKTQY
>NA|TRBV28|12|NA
ASSFRTSGNTIY
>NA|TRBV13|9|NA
ASSFRGKLF
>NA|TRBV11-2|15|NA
ASSSKSEQGRGEKLF
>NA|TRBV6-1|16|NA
ASSEWVHHEDPDDGYT
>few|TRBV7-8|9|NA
ASSLVYEQY
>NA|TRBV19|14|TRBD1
ASSTRDRVEGQPQH
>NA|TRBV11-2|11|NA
ASSLGSTYEQY
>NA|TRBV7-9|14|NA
ASSLGLAYSYNEQF
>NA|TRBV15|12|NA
ATSRDSGTDTQY
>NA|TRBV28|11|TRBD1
ASSETGDQPQH
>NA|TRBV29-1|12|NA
SVNVPESTDTQY
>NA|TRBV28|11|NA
ASSSKNQETQY
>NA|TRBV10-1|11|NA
ASSVGEPNEQF
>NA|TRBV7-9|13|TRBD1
ASSGGQGAYNEQF
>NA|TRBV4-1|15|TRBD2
ASSHAATSGRDNEQF